Here is one TCR beta chain with its context. The antigen is unknown. CDR1 GTSNPN and CDR2 SVGIG come from the germline V gene (reference sequence). Losses at the gene ends were 4 bases for V and 11 bases for J; bases not matched to a gene: 16. CDR3 length: 14 residues. TCRdb's table, derived via immunoSEQ multiplex PCR, lists solely in-frame clones and lacks some. This sample has around 1 million clones, with approximately 80% found just once. This specimen belongs to a study of shared clonotypes between healthy human individuals. Overall study context: Three CD4 naive, three CD4 memory, two CD8 naive and one CD8 memory plate were used per donor.

Whole-study results and caveats: Compared with clonotypes that all four donors shared, non-shared clonotypes had lower generation probabilities.

The donor cohort consisted entirely of Caucasian adults residing in Nashville, Tennessee. This TCR was recovered from a man between 18 and 35 years old in good health. Input material: memory CD4+ T cells sorted from blood. The subset: CD45RA-negative fraction. This chain connects TRBV30 to TRBJ1-1; 7 bases line up with TRBD1. CDR3 DNA sequence: TGTGCCTGGAAGACGAGACAGGGAGGGGGTCTGGCTTTCTTT. Protein sequence: CAWKTRQGGGLAFF.